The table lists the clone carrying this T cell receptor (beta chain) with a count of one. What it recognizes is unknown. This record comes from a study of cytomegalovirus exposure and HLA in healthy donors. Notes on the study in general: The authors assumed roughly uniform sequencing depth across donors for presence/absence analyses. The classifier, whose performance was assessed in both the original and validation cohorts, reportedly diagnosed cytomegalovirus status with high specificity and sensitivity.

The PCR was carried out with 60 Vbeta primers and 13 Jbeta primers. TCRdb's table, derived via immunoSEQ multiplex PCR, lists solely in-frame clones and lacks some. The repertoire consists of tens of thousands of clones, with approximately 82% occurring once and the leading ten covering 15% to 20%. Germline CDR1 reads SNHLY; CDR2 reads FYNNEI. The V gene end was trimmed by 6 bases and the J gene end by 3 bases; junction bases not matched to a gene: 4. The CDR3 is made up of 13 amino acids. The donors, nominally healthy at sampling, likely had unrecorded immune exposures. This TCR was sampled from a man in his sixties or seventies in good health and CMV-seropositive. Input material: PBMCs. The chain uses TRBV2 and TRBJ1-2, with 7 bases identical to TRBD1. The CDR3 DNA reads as TGTGCCAGCAGCAGGGGGGCTCACTATGGCTACACCTTC. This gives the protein CASSRGAHYGYTF.